Below are 2 T cell receptor beta chains sequenced from a single sample in a study of blood T cell repertoires in COVID-19. Some clones are missing from TCRdb's copy, which holds only in-frame ones; the method was immunoSEQ multiplex PCR. The data show 260,000 or so clones, about four fifths seen once. The sequenced sample consisted of peripheral blood. These TCRs come from a man at least 80 years old with acute or convalescent COVID-19.

The V and J genes are TRBV6-5 and TRBJ1-5, with D hard to call. CDR3 length: 13 residues. Trimming pared 10 bases from V and 7 bases from J, leaving 17 bases between. Germline CDR1 reads MNHEY; CDR2 reads SVGAGI. The CDR3 sequence is CATIGSGFQPQHF. Here the CDR3 DNA reads TGTGCCACCATAGGCTCGGGATTCCAGCCCCAGCATTTT.

The rearrangement links TRBV19 to TRBJ2-7; 9 nucleotides agree with TRBD1. V shed 3 bases and J 4 bases; nucleotides not matched to a gene: 7. This CDR3 has 15 residues. Germline-derived CDR1 and CDR2 are LNHDA and SQIVND (reference sequence). The CDR3 loop is CASSIRTGEGYEQYF. CDR3 coding DNA: TGTGCCAGTAGTATCCGGACAGGGGAGGGATACGAGCAGTACTTC. Drawing the rest from reference TRBV19 and TRBJ2-7, the complete variable domain is DGGITQSPKYLFRKEGQNVTLSCEQNLNHDAMYWYRQDPGQGLRLIYYSQIVNDFQKGDIAEGYSVSREKKESFPLTVTSAQKNPTAFYLCASSIRTGEGYEQYFGPGTRLTVT.